The T cell receptor (beta chain) described here comes from a study of blood T cell repertoires in COVID-19. The CDR3 is 14 residues long. The V and J ends lost 1 base and 6 bases respectively, with 10 bases between them. CDR1 and CDR2 from the germline V gene are MNHNS and SASEGT. The table came from immunoSEQ multiplex PCR; TCRdb's copy has only in-frame clones and leaves some out. The table includes about 200,000 clones, around 90% detected once. The J gene is TRBJ1-3, the V gene TRBV6-1, with a possible D match to TRBD1 (6 bases). This receptor was identified in a man over 45 with acute or convalescent COVID-19. The sequenced material came from peripheral blood. For the CDR3, the DNA is TGTGCCAGCAGTGAAGTGGGACAAAAAAACACCATATATTTT. Encoded protein: CASSEVGQKNTIYF.